This TCR beta chain came from a study of CD8 T cells in Susac syndrome. The study's findings and limits: The authors acknowledged that their TCR sequencing and HLA analysis involved a relatively small number of individuals.

Note on this clonotype: Its antigen is unidentified.

The T cells that were sequenced for TCR beta were CD8+ and CD4+ cells from blood. Relapsing-remitting disease, either stable or active, was present in the multiple sclerosis controls, who were treatment-naive patients. Random hexamers primed reverse transcription of about 0.45 to 1 ug RNA. It was immunoSEQ multiplex PCR that amplified TCR beta CDR3 across 54 Vbeta and 13 Jbeta. TCRdb re-derived calls from the immunoSEQ multiplex PCR reads in MiXCR, one entry per CDR3 protein. The data contain a few hundred thousand distinct CDR3 sequences, over 75% of them seen just once; the ten biggest clones take up around 0.2%. The germline V gene has CDR1 MNHNS and CDR2 SASEGT. Unmatched junction bases numbered 9, after V lost 2 bases and J lost 4 bases. The CDR3 contains 16 residues.

This rearrangement joins TRBV6-1 to TRBJ2-5; 8 bases align to TRBD2. Material: CD8+ T cells from PBMCs. The receptor was derived from a human donor with multiple sclerosis. CDR3: CASSEPPAGAGETQYF. CDR3 bases: TGTGCCAGCAGTGAACCCCCAGCGGGGGCGGGAGAGACCCAGTACTTC.